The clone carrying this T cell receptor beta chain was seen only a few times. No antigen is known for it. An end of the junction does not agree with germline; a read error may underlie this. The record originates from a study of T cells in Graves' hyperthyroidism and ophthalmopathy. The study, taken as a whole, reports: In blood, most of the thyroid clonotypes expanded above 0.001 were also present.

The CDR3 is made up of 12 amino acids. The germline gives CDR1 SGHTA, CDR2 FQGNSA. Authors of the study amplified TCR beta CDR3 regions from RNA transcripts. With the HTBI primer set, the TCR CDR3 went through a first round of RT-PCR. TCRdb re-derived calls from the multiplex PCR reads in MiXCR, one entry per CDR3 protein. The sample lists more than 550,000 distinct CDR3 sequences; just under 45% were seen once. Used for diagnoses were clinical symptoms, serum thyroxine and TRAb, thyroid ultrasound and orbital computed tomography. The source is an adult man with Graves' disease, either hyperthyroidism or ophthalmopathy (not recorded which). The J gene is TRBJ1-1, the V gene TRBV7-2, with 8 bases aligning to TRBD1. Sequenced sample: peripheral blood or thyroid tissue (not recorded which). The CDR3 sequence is CASSQRDRKAFF. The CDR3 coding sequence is TGCGCCAGCAGCCAGAGGGACAGGAAAGCTTTCTTT.